Listed below are T cell receptor beta chains from one sample, sequenced in a study of blood T cell repertoires in COVID-19. This table comes from immunoSEQ multiplex PCR, and its TCRdb copy is limited to in-frame clones, with some not included. The sample holds a few hundred thousand clones, over 75% seen once. The specimen was PBMCs or T cells enriched from blood (not recorded which). The receptor set was obtained from a woman younger than 35 in a cohort exposed to, infected with or recovered from COVID-19 (not recorded which). Both conserved end residues are part of each CDR3. D genes are given only for firm matches. Where a row states a size, it is once, few, many or the class of an expanded clone; other rows omit it.

abundance	j_gene	d_gene	v_gene	len	CDR3nt	CDR3aa
NA	TRBJ1-2	NA	TRBV19	19	TGTGCCAGTGCTGCCCGTATGAGGGAGGATATCTCCTCTTACGAGGGCTACACCTTC	CASAARMREDISSYEGYTF
NA	TRBJ2-5	TRBD1	TRBV27	16	TGTGCCAGCAGGTCGTTACAGGGGGCTGGTCAAGAGACCCAGTACTTC	CASRSLQGAGQETQYF
NA	TRBJ2-3	NA	TRBV13	15	TGTGCCAGCAGCCCCCCTAGCGACAACACAGATACGCAGTATTTT	CASSPPSDNTDTQYF
NA	TRBJ2-3	TRBD2	TRBV5-5	16	TGTGCCAGCAGCATAACTAGCGGGAGGAGAACAGATACGCAGTATTTT	CASSITSGRRTDTQYF
once	TRBJ1-5	NA	TRBV4-1	16	TGCGCCAGCAGCCGAGGCCTCGGGGTTGGCAATCAGCCCCAGCATTTT	CASSRGLGVGNQPQHF
once	TRBJ1-3	TRBD1	TRBV13	15	TGTGCCAGCAGCCCGAACAGGGGATCTGGAAACACCATATATTTT	CASSPNRGSGNTIYF
NA	TRBJ2-1	NA	TRBV5-1	15	TGCGCCAGCAGCTTCGGCAGGGGGGATGTGAATGAGCAGTTCTTC	CASSFGRGDVNEQFF
NA	TRBJ2-3	NA	TRBV13	15	TGTGCCAGCAGCACAGGGGCGGGACGAGGAGATACGCAGTATTTT	CASSTGAGRGDTQYF
NA	TRBJ1-1	NA	TRBV5-1	13	TGCGCCAGCAGCTTTTCAGGGGTGCCTGAAGCTTTCTTT	CASSFSGVPEAFF
NA	TRBJ1-2	NA	TRBV28	14	TGTGCCAGCACACGGGACACCCCTAACTATGGCTACACCTTC	CASTRDTPNYGYTF
NA	TRBJ1-1	NA	TRBV7-3	16	TGTGCCAGCAGCTTATCGGCAGGTACTTTGAACACTGAAGCTTTCTTT	CASSLSAGTLNTEAFF
NA	TRBJ1-4	TRBD1	TRBV5-1	15	TGCGCCAGCAGCTTGGGGGCAGGGGGAAATGAAAAACTGTTTTTT	CASSLGAGGNEKLFF
NA	TRBJ2-6	TRBD1	TRBV9	17	TGTGCCAGCAGCCCCCGGGACAGGGGGTCTGGGGCCAACGTCCTGACTTTC	CASSPRDRGSGANVLTF
NA	TRBJ2-2	NA	TRBV11-3	17	TGTGCCAGCAGTCTAGACCGGCGGGGCTCGAACACCGGGGAGCTGTTTTTT	CASSLDRRGSNTGELFF
NA	TRBJ2-1	NA	TRBV15	13	TGTGCCACCAGTAGCGTCACCCCCCATGAGCAGTTCTTC	CATSSVTPHEQFF
NA	TRBJ1-5	NA	TRBV19	15	TGTGCCAGTAGTATCTGGGGCGATAGCAATCAGCCCCAGCATTTT	CASSIWGDSNQPQHF
NA	TRBJ2-7	TRBD2	TRBV9	17	TGTGCCAGCACCCCTGAGGCGCGGCTAGCGGGAATCGACGAGCAGTACTTC	CASTPEARLAGIDEQYF